This entry describes one TCR beta chain. This record comes from a study of blood T cell repertoires in COVID-19. The CDR3 has 14 residues. Germline V gene lookup returns CDR1 ENHRY and CDR2 SYGVKD. V trimming: 3 bases; J trimming: 4 bases; junction bases outside the gene matches: 5. Generated by immunoSEQ multiplex PCR, the TCRdb table keeps only in-frame clones and is missing some. This sample carries 5,000 to 7,000 clones, roughly 85% of them seen once, and the ten largest clones take approximately 8.2%. Input material: peripheral blood. The clonotype comes from a human donor with active COVID-19. The donor label of this sample is uncertain. This chain connects TRBV10-3 to TRBJ1-2, with TRBD1 matching 7 bases. CDR3 DNA sequence: TGTGCCATCAGTGATTCGAACAGGGGCTATGGCTACACCTTC. Its protein is CAISDSNRGYGYTF.